This paragraph covers one T cell receptor (beta chain) sequence. Some clones are missing from TCRdb's copy, which holds only in-frame ones; the method was immunoSEQ multiplex PCR. The data contain roughly 80,000 clones, around 84% of them singletons. The sample belongs to a study of blood T cell repertoires in COVID-19. Germline V lookup: CDR1 SGHRS, CDR2 YFSETQ. V gave up 6 bases and J gave up 5 bases; unmatched junction bases: 4. This CDR3 contains 14 residues. The receptor was derived from a man aged 50 to 60 with acute or convalescent COVID-19. This chain joins TRBV5-1 and TRBJ2-5; 13 bases are a match to TRBD2. Sequenced: peripheral blood. Written as DNA, the CDR3 is TGCGCCAGCAAGGTACTAGCGGGAGGGGAGACCCAGTACTTC. It translates to CASKVLAGGETQYF.